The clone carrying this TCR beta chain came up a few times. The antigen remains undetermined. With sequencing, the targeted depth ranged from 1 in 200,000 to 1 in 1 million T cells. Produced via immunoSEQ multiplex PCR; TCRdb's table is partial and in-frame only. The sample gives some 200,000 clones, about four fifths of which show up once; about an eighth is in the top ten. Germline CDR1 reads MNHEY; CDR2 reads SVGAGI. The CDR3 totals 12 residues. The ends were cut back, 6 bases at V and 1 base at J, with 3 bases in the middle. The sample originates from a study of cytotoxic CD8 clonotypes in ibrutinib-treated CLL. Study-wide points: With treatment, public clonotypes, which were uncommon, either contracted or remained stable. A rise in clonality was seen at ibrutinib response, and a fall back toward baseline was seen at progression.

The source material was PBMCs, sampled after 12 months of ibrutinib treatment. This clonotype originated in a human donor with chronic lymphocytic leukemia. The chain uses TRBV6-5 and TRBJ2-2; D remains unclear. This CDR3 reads CASRRNTGELFF. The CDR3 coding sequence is TGTGCCAGCAGACGGAACACCGGGGAGCTGTTTTTT.